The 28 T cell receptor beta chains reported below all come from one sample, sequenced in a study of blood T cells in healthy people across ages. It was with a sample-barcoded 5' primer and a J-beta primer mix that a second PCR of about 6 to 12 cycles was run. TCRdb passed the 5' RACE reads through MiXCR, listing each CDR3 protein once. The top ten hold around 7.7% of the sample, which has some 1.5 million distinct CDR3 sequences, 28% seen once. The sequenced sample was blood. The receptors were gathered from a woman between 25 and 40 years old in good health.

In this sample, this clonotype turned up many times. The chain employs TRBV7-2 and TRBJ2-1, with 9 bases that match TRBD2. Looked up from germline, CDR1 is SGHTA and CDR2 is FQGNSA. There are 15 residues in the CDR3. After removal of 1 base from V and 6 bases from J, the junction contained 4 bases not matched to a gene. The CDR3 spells CASSLGAGGLNEQFF. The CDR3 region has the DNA TGTGCCAGCAGCTTAGGGGCGGGGGGGCTCAATGAGCAGTTCTTC.

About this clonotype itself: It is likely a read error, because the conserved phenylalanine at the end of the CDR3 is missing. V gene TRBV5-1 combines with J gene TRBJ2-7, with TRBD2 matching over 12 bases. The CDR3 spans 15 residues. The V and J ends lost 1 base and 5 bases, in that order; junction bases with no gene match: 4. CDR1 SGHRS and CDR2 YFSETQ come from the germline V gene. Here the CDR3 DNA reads TGCGCCAGCAGCTTGACGACTAGCGGGAGTAACGAGCAGTACTAC. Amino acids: CASSLTTSGSNEQYY.

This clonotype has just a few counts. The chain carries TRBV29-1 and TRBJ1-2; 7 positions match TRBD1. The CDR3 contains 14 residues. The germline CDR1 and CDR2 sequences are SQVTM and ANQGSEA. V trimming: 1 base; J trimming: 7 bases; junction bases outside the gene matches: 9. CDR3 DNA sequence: TGCAGCGTTGAAGGACAGACAGGGTGGGGTGGCTACACCTTC. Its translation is CSVEGQTGWGGYTF. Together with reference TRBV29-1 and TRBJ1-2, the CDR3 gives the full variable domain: SAVISQKPSRDICQRGTSLTIQCQVDSQVTMMFWYRQQPGQSLTLIATANQGSEATYESGFVIDKFPISRPNLTFSTLTVSNMSPEDSSIYLCSVEGQTGWGGYTFGSGTRLTVV.

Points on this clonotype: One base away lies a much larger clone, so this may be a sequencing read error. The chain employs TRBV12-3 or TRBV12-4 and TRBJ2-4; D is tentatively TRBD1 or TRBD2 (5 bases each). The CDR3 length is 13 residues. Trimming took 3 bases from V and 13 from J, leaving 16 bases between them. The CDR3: CASSLGPRVGQYF. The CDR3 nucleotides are TGTGCCAGCAGTTTGGGACCGAGAGTCGGACAGTACTTC.

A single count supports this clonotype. For the CDR3, the DNA is TGTGCCAGCAGTTTTACTTGGCAACGGTCACCCCTCCACTTT. Translated, it gives CASSFTWQRSPLHF. J is TRBJ1-6 and V is TRBV27; D unresolved. This CDR3 contains 14 residues. From germline, CDR1 is MNHEY and CDR2 SMNVEV (reference sequence). V gave up 3 bases and J gave up 10 bases, with 13 bases separating them.

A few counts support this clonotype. DNA of the CDR3: TGTGCCAGCAGCTGGGCAGTTCGGGGGGGCCAAGAGACCCAGTACTTC. Its protein product is CASSWAVRGGQETQYF. The chain joins TRBV5-5 to TRBJ2-5; 8 positions match TRBD2. This CDR3 is 16 amino acids long. Germline lookup yields CDR1 SGHKS and CDR2 YYEKEE (reference sequence). V shed 3 bases and J 1 base; nucleotides not matched to a gene: 8.

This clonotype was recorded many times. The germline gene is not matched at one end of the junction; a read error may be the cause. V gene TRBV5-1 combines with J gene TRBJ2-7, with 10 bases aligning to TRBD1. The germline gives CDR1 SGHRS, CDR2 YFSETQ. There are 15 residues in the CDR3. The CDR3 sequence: CASSLPGQGTYEQYF. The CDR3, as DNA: TGTGCCAGCAGTCTCCCGGGACAGGGGACCTACGAGCAGTACTTC.

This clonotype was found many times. The CDR3 here is CSGRENGYTF. CDR3 DNA: TGCAGCGGCAGGGAAAATGGCTACACCTTC. The genes are TRBV29-1 and TRBJ1-2; tentatively, D is TRBD1 (5 bases). V gave up 7 bases and J gave up 6 bases, with 9 bases separating them. The germline CDR1 and CDR2 sequences are SQVTM and ANQGSEA. The CDR3 totals 10 residues.

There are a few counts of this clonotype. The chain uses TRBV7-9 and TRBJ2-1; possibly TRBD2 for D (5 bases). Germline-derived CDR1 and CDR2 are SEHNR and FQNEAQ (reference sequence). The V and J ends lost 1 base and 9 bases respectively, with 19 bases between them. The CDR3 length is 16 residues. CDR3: CASSLGWVVGMVEQFF. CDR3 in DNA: TGTGCCAGCAGCTTAGGATGGGTCGTCGGGATGGTTGAGCAGTTCTTC.

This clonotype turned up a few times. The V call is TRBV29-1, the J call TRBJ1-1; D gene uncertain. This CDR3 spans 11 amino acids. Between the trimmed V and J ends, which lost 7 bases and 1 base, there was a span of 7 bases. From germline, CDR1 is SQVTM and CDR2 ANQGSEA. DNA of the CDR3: TGCAGCGGGCTCGAGAACACTGAAGCTTTCTTT. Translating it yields CSGLENTEAFF.

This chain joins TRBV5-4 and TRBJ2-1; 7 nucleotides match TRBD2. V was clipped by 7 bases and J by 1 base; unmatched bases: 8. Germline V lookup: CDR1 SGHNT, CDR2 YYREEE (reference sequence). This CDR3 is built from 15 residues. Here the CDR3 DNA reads TGTGCCAGCTACCAAGCGGGGAATTCCTACAATGAGCAGTTCTTC. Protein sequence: CASYQAGNSYNEQFF.

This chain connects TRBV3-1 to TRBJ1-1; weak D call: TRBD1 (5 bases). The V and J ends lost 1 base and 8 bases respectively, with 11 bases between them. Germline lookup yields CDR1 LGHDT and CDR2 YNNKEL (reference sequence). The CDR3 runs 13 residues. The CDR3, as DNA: TGTGCCAGCAGCCAAGTCTCCAAGGGGGAAGCTTTCTTT. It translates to CASSQVSKGEAFF.

The chain's CDR3 is CASSPPLRDEQFF. Written as DNA, the CDR3 is TGTGCCAGCTCACCACCGCTGCGGGATGAGCAGTTCTTC. The chain combines TRBV18 with TRBJ2-1; D perhaps matches TRBD2 (5 bases). This CDR3 has 13 amino acids. The V end was cut by 0 bases, the J end by 8 bases, with 8 bases between. The germline CDR1 and CDR2 sequences are KGHSH and LQKENI.

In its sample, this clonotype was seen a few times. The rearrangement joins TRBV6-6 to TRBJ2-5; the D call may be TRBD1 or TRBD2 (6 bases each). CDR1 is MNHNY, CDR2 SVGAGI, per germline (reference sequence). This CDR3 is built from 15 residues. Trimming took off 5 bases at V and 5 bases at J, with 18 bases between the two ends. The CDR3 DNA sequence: TGTGCCAGCAGTACGGAGACTAGTAGGGGGGAGACCCAGTACTTC. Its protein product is CASSTETSRGETQYF.

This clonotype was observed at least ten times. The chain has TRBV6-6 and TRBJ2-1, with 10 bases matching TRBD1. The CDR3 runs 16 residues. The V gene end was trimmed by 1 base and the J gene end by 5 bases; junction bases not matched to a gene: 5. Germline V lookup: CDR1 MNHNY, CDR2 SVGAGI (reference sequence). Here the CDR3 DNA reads TGTGCCAGCAGTTACTTGGGGACAGGGGCTAACAATGAGCAGTTCTTC. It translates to CASSYLGTGANNEQFF.

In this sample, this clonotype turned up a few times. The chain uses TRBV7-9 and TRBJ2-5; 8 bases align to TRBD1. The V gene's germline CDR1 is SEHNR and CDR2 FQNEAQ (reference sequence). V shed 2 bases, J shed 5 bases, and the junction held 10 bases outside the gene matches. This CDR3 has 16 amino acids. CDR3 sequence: CASSLRGAGGDETQYF. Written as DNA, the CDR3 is TGTGCCAGCAGCTTAAGGGGGGCAGGGGGCGATGAGACCCAGTACTTC.

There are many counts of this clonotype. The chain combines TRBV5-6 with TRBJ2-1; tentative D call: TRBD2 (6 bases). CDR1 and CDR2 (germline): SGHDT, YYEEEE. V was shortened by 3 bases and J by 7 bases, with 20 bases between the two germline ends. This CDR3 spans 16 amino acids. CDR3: CASSSGTAYPMNEQFF. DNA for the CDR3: TGTGCCAGCAGCTCCGGGACTGCGTACCCTATGAATGAGCAGTTCTTC.

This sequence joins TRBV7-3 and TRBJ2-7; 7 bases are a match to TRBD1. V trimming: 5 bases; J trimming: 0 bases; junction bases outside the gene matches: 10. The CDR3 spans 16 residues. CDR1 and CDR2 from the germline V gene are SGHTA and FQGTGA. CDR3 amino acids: CASSPLGGSTSYEQYF. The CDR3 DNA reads TGTGCCAGCAGCCCCCTAGGGGGCTCTACCTCCTACGAGCAGTACTTC. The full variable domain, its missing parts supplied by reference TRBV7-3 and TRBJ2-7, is GAGVSQTPSNKVTEKGKYVELRCDPISGHTALYWYRQSLGQGPEFLIYFQGTGAADDSGLPNDRFFAVRPEGSVSTLKIQRTERGDSAVYLCASSPLGGSTSYEQYFGPGTRLTVT.

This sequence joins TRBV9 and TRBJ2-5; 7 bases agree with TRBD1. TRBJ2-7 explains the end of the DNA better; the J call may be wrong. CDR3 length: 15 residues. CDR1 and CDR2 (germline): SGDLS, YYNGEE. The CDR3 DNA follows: TGTGCCAGCAGCGTAACGGGACAGACCAGATACGAGCAGTACTTC. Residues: CASSVTGQTRYEQYF.

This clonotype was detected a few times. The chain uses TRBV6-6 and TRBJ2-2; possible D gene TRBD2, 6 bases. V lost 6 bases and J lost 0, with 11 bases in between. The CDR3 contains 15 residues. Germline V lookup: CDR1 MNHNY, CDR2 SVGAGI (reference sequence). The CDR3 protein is CASRLGGSNTGELFF. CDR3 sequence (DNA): TGTGCCAGCAGGCTTGGGGGGTCGAACACCGGGGAGCTGTTTTTT.

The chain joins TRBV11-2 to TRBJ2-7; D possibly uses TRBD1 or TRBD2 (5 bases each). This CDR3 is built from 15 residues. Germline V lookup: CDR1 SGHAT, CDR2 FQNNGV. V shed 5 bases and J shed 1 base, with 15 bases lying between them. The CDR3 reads CASSPRTDSSYEQYF. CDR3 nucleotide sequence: TGTGCCAGCAGCCCCCGGACTGACAGTTCCTACGAGCAGTACTTC. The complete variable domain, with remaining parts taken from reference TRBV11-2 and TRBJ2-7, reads EAGVAQSPRYKIIEKRQSVAFWCNPISGHATLYWYQQILGQGPKLLIQFQNNGVVDDSQLPKDRFSAERLKGVDSTLKIQPAKLEDSAVYLCASSPRTDSSYEQYFGPGTRLTVT.

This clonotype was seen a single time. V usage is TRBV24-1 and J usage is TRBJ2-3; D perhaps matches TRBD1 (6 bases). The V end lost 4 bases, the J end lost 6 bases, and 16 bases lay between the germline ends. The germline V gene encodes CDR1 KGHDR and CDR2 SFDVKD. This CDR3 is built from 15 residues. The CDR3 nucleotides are TGTGCCACCAGTGACCCGCGAAACACAGGGGATACGCAGTATTTT. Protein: CATSDPRNTGDTQYF.

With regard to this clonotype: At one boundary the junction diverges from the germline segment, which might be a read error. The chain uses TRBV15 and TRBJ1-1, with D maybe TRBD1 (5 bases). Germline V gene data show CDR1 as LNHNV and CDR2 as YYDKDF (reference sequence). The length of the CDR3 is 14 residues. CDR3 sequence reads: CAASREGSSTEAFF. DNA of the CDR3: TGTGCCGCCAGCAGGGAGGGCAGCTCCACTGAAGCTTTCTTT.

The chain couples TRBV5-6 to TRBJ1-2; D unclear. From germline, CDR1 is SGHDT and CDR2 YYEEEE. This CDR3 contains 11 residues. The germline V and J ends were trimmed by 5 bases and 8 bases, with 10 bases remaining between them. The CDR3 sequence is CASSDSWGYTF. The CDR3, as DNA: TGTGCCAGCAGTGATTCTTGGGGCTACACCTTC.

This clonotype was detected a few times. CDR3 nucleotide sequence: TGTGCCAGCACCCCGGCCGAGGGCCGAATAGGAGCTTTCTTT. Translated: CASTPAEGRIGAFF. The rearrangement links TRBV12-3 or TRBV12-4 to TRBJ1-1; D not certain. The CDR3 loop spans 14 amino acids. V was clipped by 7 bases and J by 10 bases, with 22 bases between them.

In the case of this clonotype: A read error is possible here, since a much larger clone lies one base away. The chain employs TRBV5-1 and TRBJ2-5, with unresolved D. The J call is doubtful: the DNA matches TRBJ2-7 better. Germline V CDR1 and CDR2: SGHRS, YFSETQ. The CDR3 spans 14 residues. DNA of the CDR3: TGCGCCAGCAGCTTGGAGGCTCAATGCTACGAGCAGTACTTC. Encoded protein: CASSLEAQCYEQYF.

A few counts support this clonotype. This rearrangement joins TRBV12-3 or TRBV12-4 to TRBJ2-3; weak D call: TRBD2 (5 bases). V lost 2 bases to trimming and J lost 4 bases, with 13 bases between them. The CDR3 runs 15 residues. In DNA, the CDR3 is TGTGCCAGCAGTTTACTATCTAGCAGGTCAGATACGCAGTATTTT. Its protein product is CASSLLSSRSDTQYF.

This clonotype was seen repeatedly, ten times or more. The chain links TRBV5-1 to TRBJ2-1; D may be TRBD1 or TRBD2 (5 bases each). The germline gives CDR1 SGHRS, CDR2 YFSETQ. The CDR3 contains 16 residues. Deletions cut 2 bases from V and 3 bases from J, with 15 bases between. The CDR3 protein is CASSFGSGPLYNEQFF. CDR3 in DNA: TGCGCCAGCAGCTTCGGCTCGGGACCGCTCTACAATGAGCAGTTCTTC.